The clone carrying this T cell receptor beta chain has ten or more counts. What it recognizes is unknown. The CDR3 is 17 amino acids. CDR1 is MGHRA and CDR2 is YSYEKL in the germline V gene. With 4 bases clipped from V and 0 bases from J, the junction kept 11 bases outside the gene matches. Molecular barcoding with unique molecular identifiers was used for the TCRbeta library. MiXCR, applied by TCRdb to the PCR reads, yields one record per CDR3 protein. This sample has 540,000 or so distinct CDR3 sequences, with 23% found just once. This specimen belongs to a study of T-cell reconstitution after alpha-beta-depleted transplantation in children. Study-wide results and limits: Where alpha-beta T cells came from about two months after transplant was reportedly several hundred expanded graft clones. When one year had passed after transplant, most T-cell counts and diversity came from newly produced T cells.

Sample: PBMCs, mostly from graft donor cells, taken 360 days after TCRalphabeta/CD19-depleted stem cell transplant. The TCR originated in a boy younger than two who had a stem cell transplant for acute myeloid leukemia, so the T cells may come from the graft donor. The chain joins TRBV4-1 to TRBJ2-5; TRBD1 matches 7 bases. The CDR3 sequence is CASSRGQALRYQETQYF. For the CDR3, the DNA is TGCGCCAGCAGCCGCGGACAGGCCTTAAGGTACCAAGAGACCCAGTACTTC.